These 19 T cell receptor beta chains originate from one sample sequenced in a study of blood T cell repertoires in COVID-19. Measured with immunoSEQ multiplex PCR; TCRdb has only the in-frame clones, and not every one. The sample has approximately 300,000 clones, about nine tenths seen once. The sample taken for sequencing was peripheral blood. These TCRs come from a man aged 45 to 65 with active or convalescent COVID-19.

The chain links TRBV7-6 to TRBJ2-7; the match to TRBD2 covers 7 bases. The V gene end was trimmed by 5 bases and the J gene end by 6 bases; junction bases not matched to a gene: 10. The CDR3 runs 14 residues. Germline lookup yields CDR1 SGHVS and CDR2 FNYEAQ. The CDR3 DNA is TGTGCCAGCAGCGACGGACTAGTTGGGCGCGAGCAGTACTTC. It translates to CASSDGLVGREQYF.

This chain links TRBV2 with TRBJ1-6, with D unclear. The V and J ends lost 0 bases and 6 bases respectively, with 15 bases between them. The CDR3 sequence is 17 residues long. The germline V gene encodes CDR1 SNHLY and CDR2 FYNNEI. The CDR3 coding sequence is TGTGCCAGCAGTGAAGCGGGAGGGTCAATGGGTAATTCACCCCTCCACTTT. Its protein is CASSEAGGSMGNSPLHF.

The V call is TRBV12-3 or TRBV12-4, the J call TRBJ1-5; no clear D gene. This CDR3 has 13 amino acids. Trimming left V 10 bases short and J 4 bases short, with 14 bases between. The CDR3 spells CATRGQTNQPQHF. CDR3 sequence (DNA): TGTGCCACCCGCGGGCAGACAAATCAGCCCCAGCATTTT.

The chain links TRBV7-2 to TRBJ2-5, with TRBD2 matching over 10 bases. The ends lost 2 bases at V and 5 bases at J; junction bases unmatched: 11. This CDR3 spans 17 amino acids. CDR1 and CDR2 from the germline V gene are SGHTA and FQGNSA. The CDR3 DNA reads TGTGCCAGCAGCTTAAAGGAGCGGGGGGGTGTTCGCGAGACCCAGTACTTC. Translating it yields CASSLKERGGVRETQYF.

The chain recombines TRBV7-9 with TRBJ2-1; D possibly corresponds to TRBD2 (7 bases). CDR1 and CDR2 (germline): SEHNR, FQNEAQ (reference sequence). V was clipped by 2 bases and J by 0 bases, with 14 bases between them. This CDR3 has 17 amino acids. The CDR3 sequence is CASSLSKGGISYNEQFF. CDR3 coding DNA: TGTGCCAGCAGCTTAAGTAAGGGGGGGATCTCCTACAATGAGCAGTTCTTC.

The chain recombines TRBV6-6 with TRBJ2-1, with a weak D call TRBD2 (6 bases). The ends were cut back, 6 bases at V and 2 bases at J, with 14 bases in the middle. Germline lookup yields CDR1 MNHNY and CDR2 SVGAGI (reference sequence). The CDR3 covers 15 residues. The CDR3 DNA follows: TGTGCCAGCAGACCTGGAGGGGTGGCCTACAATGAGCAGTTCTTC. Translation gives CASRPGGVAYNEQFF.

The rearrangement links TRBV19 to TRBJ2-7; 7 nucleotides match TRBD2. The length of the CDR3 is 16 residues. The germline gives CDR1 LNHDA, CDR2 SQIVND (reference sequence). V was pared by 1 base and J by 2 bases, with 8 bases of the junction left unmatched. The CDR3 region is CASSIASLAETYEQYF. The CDR3, as DNA: TGTGCCAGTAGTATAGCCAGCCTAGCGGAGACCTACGAGCAGTACTTC.

This sequence joins TRBV28 and TRBJ2-1; TRBD2 might be the D (5 bases). CDR3 length equals 16 residues. The V and J ends lost 1 base and 2 bases respectively, with 12 bases between them. The germline V gene encodes CDR1 MDHEN and CDR2 SYDVKM. The CDR3 protein is CASSLSGIGPYNEQFF. CDR3 coding DNA: TGTGCCAGCAGTTTATCCGGGATCGGCCCCTACAATGAGCAGTTCTTC.

The chain joins TRBV28 to TRBJ1-2, with D possibly being TRBD1 (5 bases). This CDR3 region has 17 residues. Germline V lookup: CDR1 MDHEN, CDR2 SYDVKM. The germline V and J ends were trimmed by 7 bases and 1 base, with 22 bases remaining between them. CDR3 loop: CASKTMKGERLNYGYTF. As DNA, the CDR3 is TGTGCCAGCAAAACTATGAAAGGGGAAAGGCTTAACTATGGCTACACCTTC.

The chain joins TRBV28 to TRBJ2-7, with 9 nucleotides matching TRBD1. The CDR3 runs 15 residues. V lost 5 bases to trimming and J lost 7 bases; unmatched junction nucleotides: 12. Per the germline V gene, CDR1 is MDHEN and CDR2 is SYDVKM. CDR3 sequence (DNA): TGTGCCAGCAGTACTCCCGGGACAGGGACAAAGGAGCAGTACTTC. Its protein product is CASSTPGTGTKEQYF.

The chain joins TRBV29-1 to TRBJ1-3, with D possibly TRBD1 on 5 matching bases. V was shortened by 0 bases and J by 3 bases, with 6 bases between the two germline ends. Per the germline V gene, CDR1 is SQVTM and CDR2 is ANQGSEA. The CDR3 runs 13 residues. The chain's CDR3 is CSVEETVGNTIYF. CDR3 nucleotides: TGCAGCGTTGAAGAGACAGTTGGAAACACCATATATTTT.

The rearrangement links TRBV28 to TRBJ1-3; TRBD1 is a possible D gene (6 bases). This CDR3 region has 15 residues. CDR1 MDHEN and CDR2 SYDVKM come from the germline V gene. V was trimmed by 3 bases and J by 3 bases, leaving 12 bases between them. CDR3 sequence: CASSFLGAGGNTIYF. For the CDR3, the DNA is TGTGCCAGCAGTTTTTTGGGGGCGGGTGGAAACACCATATATTTT.

The V gene is TRBV9, the J gene TRBJ2-1; 9 positions agree with TRBD2. Unmatched junction bases numbered 3, after V lost 3 bases and J lost 2 bases. Germline V gives CDR1 SGDLS, CDR2 YYNGEE. CDR3 length equals 15 residues. The DNA for the CDR3 is TGTGCCAGCAGCGATCCTAGCGGGGCCTACAATGAGCAGTTCTTC. As protein: CASSDPSGAYNEQFF.

This clone was picked up a small number of times. The V call is TRBV7-9, the J call TRBJ2-3, with D perhaps matching TRBD2 (6 bases). Trimming pared 8 bases from V and 2 bases from J, leaving 17 bases between. This CDR3 comprises 15 residues. Germline-derived CDR1 and CDR2 are SEHNR and FQNEAQ (reference sequence). The CDR3 here is CASRSPGLHTDTQYF. As DNA, the CDR3 is TGTGCCAGCCGCTCACCGGGACTTCACACAGATACGCAGTATTTT.

The V call is TRBV9, the J call TRBJ1-2; the D gene is possibly TRBD1 (5 bases). V shed 0 bases and J shed 7 bases, with 19 bases lying between them. Germline V lookup: CDR1 SGDLS, CDR2 YYNGEE. This CDR3 has 16 amino acids. CDR3 loop: CASSVGRWGLGSGYTF. In DNA form, the CDR3 reads TGTGCCAGCAGCGTAGGAAGGTGGGGCTTGGGGTCTGGCTACACCTTC.

This chain joins TRBV7-2 and TRBJ1-5; no clear D gene. The CDR3 has 14 residues. V lost 3 bases, J lost 0 bases, and 6 bases lay in between. The V gene's germline CDR1 is SGHTA and CDR2 FQGNSA. The CDR3 reads CASSFDISNQPQHF. The CDR3, as DNA: TGTGCCAGCAGCTTCGACATTAGCAATCAGCCCCAGCATTTT.

This clone was counted a single time. V gene TRBV4-1 combines with J gene TRBJ2-1; TRBD1 matches 10 bases. V lost 1 base to trimming and J lost 1 base; unmatched junction nucleotides: 4. Looked up from germline, CDR1 is MGHRA and CDR2 is YSYEKL. The CDR3 runs 17 residues. The CDR3 DNA sequence: TGCGCCAGCAGCCAAGTTCCGGGACAGGGGTCCTACAATGAGCAGTTCTTC. It is translated as CASSQVPGQGSYNEQFF.

The V call is TRBV6-5, the J call TRBJ1-2, with D perhaps TRBD1 (6 bases). The CDR3 contains 15 residues. Trimming removed 6 bases at V and 5 bases at J, with 19 bases between. In germline, CDR1 is MNHEY, CDR2 SVGAGI. In nucleotides, the CDR3 is TGTGCCAGCAGCCGCAGGGGCCGCTTCGGGTATGGCTACACCTTC. Its protein product is CASSRRGRFGYGYTF.

The rearrangement links TRBV11-2 to TRBJ1-3; 7 positions agree with TRBD1. The CDR3 is 17 residues long. Germline-derived CDR1 and CDR2 are SGHAT and FQNNGV. Trimming took 6 bases from V and 3 from J; bases not matched to a gene: 14. Here the CDR3 DNA reads TGTGCCAGCAGGCCCCGCGGTGGACAGGCTTTTGGAAACACCATATATTTT. Translation gives CASRPRGGQAFGNTIYF.